The clone carrying this TCR beta chain showed up just once. The antigen remains undetermined. This entry is derived from a study of CD8+ T cells in alopecia areata. About the research overall: Treatment comprised oral tofacitinib, 5 to 10 mg twice daily, in treated patients.

General study results and limits: As there was one nonresponder, how baseline CD8+ expansion relates to response remains uncertain. Lesional scalp, especially alopecia totalis/universalis, showed higher clonality than normal scalp.

The CDR3 consists of 14 residues. V was clipped by 1 base and J by 4 bases, with 9 bases between them. Germline CDR1 is SEHNR and CDR2 is FQNEAQ (reference sequence). Described treatment: oral pan-JAK inhibitor, 5-10 mg twice daily. The investigators collected lesional scalp punch biopsies and peripheral blood from alopecia areata patients. Isolated RNA was reverse transcribed into cDNA used as the sequencing template. Libraries were prepared by immunoSEQ multiplex PCR; TCRdb keeps only in-frame clonotypes and omits some of them. The sample consists of about 280,000 clones, about three fifths of them appearing once.

Sequenced material: CD4+ T cells sorted from blood, taken at week 24, from a patient treated with tofacitinib. The clonotype comes from a human donor with alopecia areata. The chain couples TRBV7-9 to TRBJ2-3, with a possible D match to TRBD1 (5 bases). In DNA, the CDR3 is TGTGCCAGCAGCTTAGGACAGCCTTCAGATACGCAGTATTTT. It translates to CASSLGQPSDTQYF.